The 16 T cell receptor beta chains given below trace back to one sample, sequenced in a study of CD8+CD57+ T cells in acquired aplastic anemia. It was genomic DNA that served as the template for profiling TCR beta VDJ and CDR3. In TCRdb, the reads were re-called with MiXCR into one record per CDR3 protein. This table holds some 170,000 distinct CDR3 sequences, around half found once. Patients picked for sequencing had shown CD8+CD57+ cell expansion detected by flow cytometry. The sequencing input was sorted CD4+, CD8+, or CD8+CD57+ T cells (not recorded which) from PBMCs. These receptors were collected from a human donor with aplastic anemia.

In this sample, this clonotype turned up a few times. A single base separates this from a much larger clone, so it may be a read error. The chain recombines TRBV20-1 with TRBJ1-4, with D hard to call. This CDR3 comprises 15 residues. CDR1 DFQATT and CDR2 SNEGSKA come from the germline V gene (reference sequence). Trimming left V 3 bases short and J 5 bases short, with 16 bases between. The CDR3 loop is CSASSPRSLNEKLFF. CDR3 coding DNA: TGCAGTGCTAGTAGCCCGAGGAGCCTCAATGAAAAACTGTTTTTT.

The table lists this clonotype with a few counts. CDR3 in amino acids: CASRLGGYSTDTQYF. The CDR3 nucleotides read TGTGCCAGCAGACTGGGGGGCTATAGCACAGATACGCAGTATTTT. The chain is built from TRBV5-5 and TRBJ2-3, with D possibly being TRBD1 or TRBD2 (6 bases each). This CDR3 comprises 15 residues. V was trimmed by 5 bases and J by 0 bases, leaving 13 bases between them. CDR1 is SGHKS and CDR2 is YYEKEE in the germline V gene (reference sequence). The whole variable domain, remainder taken from reference TRBV5-5 and TRBJ2-3, is DAGVTQSPTHLIKTRGQQVTLRCSPISGHKSVSWYQQVLGQGPQFIFQYYEKEERGRGNFPDRFSARQFPNYSSELNVNALLLGDSALYLCASRLGGYSTDTQYFGPGTRLTVL.

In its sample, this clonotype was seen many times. The CDR3 bases are TGTGCCAGCAGCCCAACAAGGAATGAAAAACTGTTTTTT. Protein product: CASSPTRNEKLFF. V and J are TRBV7-9 and TRBJ1-4; D unclear. The CDR3 is 13 residues long. From germline, CDR1 is SEHNR and CDR2 FQNEAQ (reference sequence). With 5 bases removed from V and 5 bases from J, the gap between germline ends came to 9 bases.

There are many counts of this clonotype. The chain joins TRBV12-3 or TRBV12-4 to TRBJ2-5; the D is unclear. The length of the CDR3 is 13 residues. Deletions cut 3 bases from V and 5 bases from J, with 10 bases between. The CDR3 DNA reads TGTGCCAGCAGTTTCGGCCAGAGCGAGACCCAGTACTTC. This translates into CASSFGQSETQYF.

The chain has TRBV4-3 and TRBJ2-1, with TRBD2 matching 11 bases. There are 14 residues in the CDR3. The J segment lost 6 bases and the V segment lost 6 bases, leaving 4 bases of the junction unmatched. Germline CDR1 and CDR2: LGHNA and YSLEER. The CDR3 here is CASRRLAGINEQFF. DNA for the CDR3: TGCGCCAGCAGAAGACTAGCGGGGATCAATGAGCAGTTCTTC.

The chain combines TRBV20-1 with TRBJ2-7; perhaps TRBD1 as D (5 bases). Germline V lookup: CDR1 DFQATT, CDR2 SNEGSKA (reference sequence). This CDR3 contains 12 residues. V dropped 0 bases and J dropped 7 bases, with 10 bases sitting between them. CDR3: CSAREQDREQYF. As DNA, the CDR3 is TGCAGTGCTAGAGAACAAGACAGAGAGCAGTACTTC.

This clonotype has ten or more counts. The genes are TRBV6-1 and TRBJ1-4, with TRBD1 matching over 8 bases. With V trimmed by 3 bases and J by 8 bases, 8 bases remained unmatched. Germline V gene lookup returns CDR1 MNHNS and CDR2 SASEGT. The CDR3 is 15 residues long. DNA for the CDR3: TGTGCCAGCAGTGACGGGTCAGGGGGCACAGAAAAACTGTTTTTT. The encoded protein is CASSDGSGGTEKLFF.

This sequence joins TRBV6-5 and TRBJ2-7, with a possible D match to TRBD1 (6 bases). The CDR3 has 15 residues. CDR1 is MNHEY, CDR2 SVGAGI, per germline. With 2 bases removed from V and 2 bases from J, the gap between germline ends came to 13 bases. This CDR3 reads CASSYTSRQAYEQYF. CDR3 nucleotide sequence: TGTGCCAGCAGTTACACCTCCCGACAGGCCTACGAGCAGTACTTC.

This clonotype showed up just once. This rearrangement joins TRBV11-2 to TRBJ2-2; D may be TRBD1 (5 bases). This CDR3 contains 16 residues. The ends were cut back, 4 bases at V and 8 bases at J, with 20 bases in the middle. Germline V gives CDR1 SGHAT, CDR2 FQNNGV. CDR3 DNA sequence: TGTGCCAGCAGCTGTGTTGGGGCCTCGACTGGGGGGGAGCTGTTTTTT. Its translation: CASSCVGASTGGELFF.

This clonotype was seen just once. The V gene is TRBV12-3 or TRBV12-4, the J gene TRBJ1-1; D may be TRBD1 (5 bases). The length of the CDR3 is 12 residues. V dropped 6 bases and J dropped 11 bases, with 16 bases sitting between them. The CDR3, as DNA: TGTGCCAGCAGCACCGACAGTGGGTCGGCTTTCTTT. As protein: CASSTDSGSAFF.

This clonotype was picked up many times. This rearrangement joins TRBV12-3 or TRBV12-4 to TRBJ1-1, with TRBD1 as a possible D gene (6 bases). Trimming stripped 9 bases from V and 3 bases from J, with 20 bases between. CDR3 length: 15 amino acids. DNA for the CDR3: TGTGCCAGTAGGCGGGGGGCCGGAGTGTACACTGAAGCTTTCTTT. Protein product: CASRRGAGVYTEAFF.

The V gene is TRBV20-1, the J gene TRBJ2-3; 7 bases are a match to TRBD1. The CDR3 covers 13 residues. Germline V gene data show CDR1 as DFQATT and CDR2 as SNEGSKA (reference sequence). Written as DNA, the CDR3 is TGCAGCACCGGGACAGACGGAACAGATACGCAGTATTTT. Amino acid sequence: CSTGTDGTDTQYF.

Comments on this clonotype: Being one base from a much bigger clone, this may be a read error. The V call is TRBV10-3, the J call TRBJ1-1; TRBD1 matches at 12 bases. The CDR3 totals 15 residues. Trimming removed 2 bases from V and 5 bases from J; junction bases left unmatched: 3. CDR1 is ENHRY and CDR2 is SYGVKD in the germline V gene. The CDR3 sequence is CAISERGQGATEAFF. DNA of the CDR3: TGTGCCATCAGTGAGAGGGGACAGGGGGCTACTGAAGCTTTCTTT.

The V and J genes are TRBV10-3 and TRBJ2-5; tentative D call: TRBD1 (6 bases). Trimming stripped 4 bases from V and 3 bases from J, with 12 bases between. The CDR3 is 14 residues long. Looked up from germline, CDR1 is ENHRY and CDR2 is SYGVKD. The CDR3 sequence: CAISGGGGEETQYF. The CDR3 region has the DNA TGTGCCATCAGTGGGGGTGGGGGCGAAGAGACCCAGTACTTC.

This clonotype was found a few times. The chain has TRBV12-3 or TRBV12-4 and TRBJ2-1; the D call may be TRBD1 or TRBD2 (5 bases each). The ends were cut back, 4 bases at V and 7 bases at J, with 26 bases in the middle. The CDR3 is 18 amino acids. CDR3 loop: CASSWRTRTPLPGNEQFF. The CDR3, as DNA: TGTGCCAGCAGTTGGCGAACTAGGACACCCCTCCCGGGGAATGAGCAGTTCTTC.

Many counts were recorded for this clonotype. The CDR3 sequence: CSGPRNPYGYTF. In DNA form, the CDR3 reads TGCAGTGGGCCACGTAATCCTTATGGCTACACCTTC. The J gene is TRBJ1-2, the V gene TRBV20-1; no definite D call. From germline, CDR1 is DFQATT and CDR2 SNEGSKA (reference sequence). The ends were cut back, 7 bases at V and 5 bases at J, with 14 bases in the middle. The CDR3 consists of 12 residues.